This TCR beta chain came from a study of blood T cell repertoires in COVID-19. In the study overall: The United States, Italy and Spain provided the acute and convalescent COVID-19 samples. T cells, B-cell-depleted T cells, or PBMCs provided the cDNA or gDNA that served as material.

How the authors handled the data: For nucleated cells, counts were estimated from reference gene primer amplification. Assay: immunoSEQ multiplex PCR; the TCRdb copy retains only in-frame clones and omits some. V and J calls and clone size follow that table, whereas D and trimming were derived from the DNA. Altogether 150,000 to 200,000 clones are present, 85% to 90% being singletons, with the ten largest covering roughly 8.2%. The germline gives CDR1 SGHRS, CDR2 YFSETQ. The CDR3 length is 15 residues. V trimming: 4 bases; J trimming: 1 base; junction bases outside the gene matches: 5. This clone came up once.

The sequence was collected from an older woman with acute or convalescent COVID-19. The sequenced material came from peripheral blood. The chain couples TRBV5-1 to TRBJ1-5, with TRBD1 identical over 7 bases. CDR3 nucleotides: TGCGCCAGCAGCCCCCAAGGGGGCAGCAATCAGCCCCAGCATTTT. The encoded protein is CASSPQGGSNQPQHF.